The subject of this entry is one T cell receptor (beta chain). This clonotype was seen once. No antigen is known for it. The junction does not match germline at one end; this may be a read error. The library was obtained by multiplex PCR. Sequenced on an Illumina HiSeq 2500. TCRbeta libraries were constructed through three rounds of nested PCR with primers (Table S4) according to protocols adapted from ARM-PCR. Before sequencing, PCR products of 200-500 bp were cut from the gel and purified using the QIAquick gel extraction kit. As for how the authors treated the data: Reads were cleaned with Trimmomatic, merged with FLASH into complete CDR3 sequences, and assigned to V(D)J germline segments with MiTCR. Clonal diversity was calculated as the inverse Simpson's index using VDJtools. In-frame sequences without a premature stop codon were defined as productive reads. The public reads were quality trimmed at Q25 with fastp and then assembled into clones with MiXCR by TCRdb, keeping productive beta chains. Every distinct CDR3 protein forms one entry, paired with its most common genes and DNA. These V and J calls derive from TCRdb rather than the authors' analysis. Here the sample has 60,000 or so distinct CDR3 sequences; about 61% occur a single time. The ten most abundant clones make up under 35% of the sample.

This specimen belongs to a study of tumor and adjacent non-tumor tissue in lung cancer (dated by TCRdb to the late 2010s). Background for the entire study: By cancer type, the cohort comprised eleven to twelve adenocarcinoma patients, 2 squamous cell carcinoma patients and 1 small cell lung cancer patient. The roughly 15 patients were aged roughly 31 to 85 years, included about ten men and 5 women, and had TNM stage I to III disease. A total of about 130 million productive TCRbeta reads were generated by sequencing, corresponding to an average of about 4.17 million reads per sample. Using bulk TCRbeta repertoires from approximately 15 lung cancer patients, the study set lung tumor tissue side by side with matched distant non-tumor lung tissue. More than 25 paired specimens, one tumor and one normal lung sample per patient, were profiled by TCRbeta CDR3 sequencing.

RNA was isolated from bulk, unsorted tissue, and RNA quality was assessed with a NanoDrop ND-1000 and an Agilent 2100. Normal lung samples were distant non-tumor tissue taken more than 3 cm from the tumor edge. All donors had newly diagnosed lung cancer, had not received prior chemotherapy, and were admitted for thoracic surgery in China between August and November 2014. Anyone who had undergone radiotherapy or chemotherapy before, or who had another cancer at the same time, was left out of the study. Surgical tissue pieces of about 1-2.2 cm3 were preserved in RNAlater solution and were kept at -80 degrees C until use. What the study reported, not specific to this receptor: Younger patients had significantly higher TCR diversity, and higher tumor TCR diversity was associated with shorter overall and disease-free survival. Neither the sequencing platform nor unique molecular identifiers are named or mentioned anywhere in the methods. The top 100 clones accounted for a significantly larger cumulative portion of the repertoire in normal lung than in tumor tissue. Tumor tissue showed significantly higher TCR diversity (inverse Simpson) than normal lung tissue, at around 450 vs 150 (P = 0.0075, Mann-Whitney U test). Only 15 patients were included in the cohort, and the need for larger samples and more detailed clinical data was noted by the authors. Peripheral blood was not sequenced, so blood TCRbeta repertoires in these lung cancer patients were not examined.

CDR3 length: 12 amino acids, cysteine to phenylalanine. The CDR3 DNA has 36 bases and is translated from base 1. In the germline V gene, CDR1 corresponds to SQVTM and CDR2 to ANQGSEA. The sample was distant non-tumor lung tissue. Rearrangement joined TRBV29-1 to TRBJ2-1, and TRBD2 matches 11 of the central bases. This receptor was identified in a man between 65 and 85 years old with non-small cell lung cancer. The bases read TGCAGCGCCGGACTAGCGGGTAATGGGCAGTTCTTC. The resulting protein is CSAGLAGNGQFF.